The next 32 T cell receptor beta chains were all read from a single sample in a study of post-analysis software for immune sequencing data (dated by TCRdb to between 2014 and 2016). The antigens for these receptors are not known. Overall results and qualifications from the work: Significantly higher frequencies in patients than in controls were found for roughly 5 TRBV segments, including TRBV5-6, TRBV5-1 and TRBV20-1.

The library was made by PCR. The sequencer listed for this sample is Illumina HiSeq 2500. To reduce PCR and sequencing biases, unique molecular identifiers were incorporated into the TCR beta cDNA libraries. Using fastp trimming at Q25 and MiXCR clonotype assembly, TCRdb reanalyzed the public sequencing data and kept in-frame beta chains. Here each entry gathers all rows of one CDR3 protein and keeps the most common genes and DNA. Across this sample there are some 690,000 distinct CDR3 sequences, with more than 50% seen only once. The ten top clones hold approximately 10% of the sample. The specimen was blood. The receptors originated from a girl aged 2-15 years with multiple sclerosis.

In this sample, this clonotype turned up a few times. V and J are TRBV29-1 and TRBJ1-5; D ambiguous. The V and J ends lost 3 bases and 3 bases respectively, with 6 bases between them. Germline lookup yields CDR1 SQVTM and CDR2 ANQGSEA. The CDR3 runs 12 residues. CDR3 bases: TGCAGCGTTGAGTCCCCCAATCAGCCCCAGCATTTT. It is translated as CSVESPNQPQHF.

In its sample, this clonotype was seen a few times. V gene TRBV3-1 combines with J gene TRBJ1-1; 8 bases map to TRBD1. CDR1 LGHDT and CDR2 YNNKEL come from the germline V gene (reference sequence). The CDR3 extends over 15 amino acids. With 1 base clipped from V and 2 bases from J, the junction kept 3 bases outside the gene matches. CDR3 nucleotides: TGTGCCAGCAGCCAAGTCGGACAGGGAAACACTGAAGCTTTCTTT. Protein sequence: CASSQVGQGNTEAFF.

This clonotype has a single count. This chain links TRBV7-6 with TRBJ2-1; TRBD2 agrees at 12 bases. The J segment lost 3 bases and the V segment lost 1 base, leaving 7 bases of the junction unmatched. CDR1 SGHVS and CDR2 FNYEAQ come from the germline V gene. The CDR3 has 18 amino acids. CDR3 coding DNA: TGTGCCAGCAGCTTAGAGGCTAGCGGGGGGGCGGTCTACAATGAGCAGTTCTTC. Translating gives CASSLEASGGAVYNEQFF.

The J gene is TRBJ2-7, the V gene TRBV29-1; no clear D. The CDR3 runs to 12 residues. Per the germline V gene, CDR1 is SQVTM and CDR2 is ANQGSEA. CDR3 protein: CGAGRSGYEQYF. The DNA for the CDR3 is TGCGGCGCTGGCAGATCAGGCTACGAGCAGTACTTC.

The V and J genes are TRBV2 and TRBJ2-5; 11 bases align to TRBD2. The junction had 15 bases not matched to a gene; V was cut back by 7 bases and J by 5 bases. Germline V gene data show CDR1 as SNHLY and CDR2 as FYNNEI. The CDR3 is 17 amino acids. This CDR3 is CASTKGLADHGGETQYF. In nucleotides, the CDR3 is TGTGCCAGCACAAAGGGACTAGCGGACCACGGGGGGGAGACCCAGTACTTC. The full variable domain, completed using reference TRBV2 and TRBJ2-5, is EPEVTQTPSHQVTQMGQEVILRCVPISNHLYFYWYRQILGQKVEFLVSFYNNEISEKSEIFDDQFSVERPDGSNFTLKIRSTKLEDSAMYFCASTKGLADHGGETQYFGPGTRLLVL.

The chain joins TRBV6-1 to TRBJ2-3; no reliable D call. Trimming left V 2 bases short and J 4 bases short, with 10 bases between. The CDR3 has 14 residues. Germline lookup yields CDR1 MNHNS and CDR2 SASEGT. CDR3 sequence (DNA): TGTGCCAGCAGTGAATATGGCCCTTCAGATACGCAGTATTTT. Its translation is CASSEYGPSDTQYF.

The V gene is TRBV12-3 or TRBV12-4, the J gene TRBJ2-5; D is ambiguous. Trimming left V 2 bases short and J 6 bases short, with 7 bases between. The CDR3 covers 12 residues. The CDR3 coding sequence is TGTGCCAGCAGTTTAAGGACGAAGACCCAGTACTTC. Translation gives CASSLRTKTQYF.

V usage is TRBV6-2 or TRBV6-3 and J usage is TRBJ2-7, with 11 bases fitting TRBD1. The J call may be mistaken, given a closer DNA end match to TRBJ2-4. CDR3 size: 14 residues. Germline V CDR1 and CDR2: MNHEY, SVGEGT. CDR3 in amino acids: CASSFPGQGVIQYF. The CDR3 nucleotides are TGTGCCAGCAGTTTTCCGGGACAGGGGGTCATTCAGTACTTC.

For the CDR3, the DNA is TGTGCCAGCAGCCAGAGTAGCGAGCAGTACTTC. It encodes CASSQSSEQYF. The V call is TRBV7-9, the J call TRBJ2-4; D gene ambiguous. The J call could be wrong; TRBJ2-7 is a better fit for the DNA end. Germline V gene data show CDR1 as SEHNR and CDR2 as FQNEAQ (reference sequence). The CDR3 consists of 11 residues.

The chain uses TRBV6-1 and TRBJ2-3; D is ambiguous. Germline-derived CDR1 and CDR2 are MNHNS and SASEGT. V was pared by 2 bases and J by 2 bases, with 8 bases between. The CDR3 totals 14 residues. The CDR3 is CASSESPTTDTQYF. CDR3 DNA: TGTGCCAGCAGTGAAAGCCCCACCACAGATACGCAGTATTTT.

This clonotype was seen more than once but under ten times. The genes are TRBV7-2 and TRBJ2-7; D assignment may be TRBD1 or TRBD2 (5 bases each). The V gene lost 2 bases and the J gene lost 0 bases, with 14 bases spanning the gap. Germline-derived CDR1 and CDR2 are SGHTA and FQGNSA. The CDR3 is made up of 16 amino acids. DNA for the CDR3: TGTGCCAGCAGCTTATACGGGGCTACGCTCTCCTACGAGCAGTACTTC. This codes for CASSLYGATLSYEQYF.

This clonotype was counted only a few times. The chain combines TRBV6-2 or TRBV6-3 with TRBJ2-1; D uncertain. The germline V and J ends were trimmed by 3 bases and 5 bases, with 11 bases remaining between them. CDR1 MNHEY and CDR2 SVGEGT come from the germline V gene. The CDR3 totals 14 residues. DNA for the CDR3: TGTGCCAGCAGTTATTGGGCTGCAGACAATGAGCAGTTCTTC. Translating it yields CASSYWAADNEQFF.

This chain links TRBV7-2 with TRBJ2-1; D is ambiguous. CDR1 SGHTA and CDR2 FQGNSA come from the germline V gene. V was cut by 0 bases and J by 1 base, with 10 bases left in between. The CDR3 runs 16 residues. The CDR3 coding sequence is TGTGCCAGCAGCTTAGCGTCTTTGCGGTCCTACAATGAGCAGTTCTTC. Amino acids: CASSLASLRSYNEQFF.

This clonotype has a handful of counts. CDR3 DNA sequence: TGTGCCAGTAGTATAGCACAAGTGGGCAACGTCCTGACTTTC. Translating it yields CASSIAQVGNVLTF. The V and J genes are TRBV19 and TRBJ2-6; D uncertain. The V gene's germline CDR1 is LNHDA and CDR2 SQIVND (reference sequence). With 1 base removed from V and 9 bases from J, the gap between germline ends came to 10 bases. The CDR3 extends over 14 amino acids.

The chain has TRBV28 and TRBJ2-1, with 9 bases lining up with TRBD1. The CDR3 has 17 residues. In germline, CDR1 is MDHEN, CDR2 SYDVKM. Trimming cost V 6 bases and J 2 bases; bases outside gene matches: 11. CDR3 loop: CASSPSGTGLTYNEQFF. DNA for the CDR3: TGTGCCAGCAGCCCCTCTGGGACAGGGCTTACCTACAATGAGCAGTTCTTC.

The chain employs TRBV28 and TRBJ2-7; 10 bases match TRBD2. The CDR3 runs to 17 residues. The germline gives CDR1 MDHEN, CDR2 SYDVKM. The V segment lost 2 bases and the J segment 5 bases; nucleotides outside the gene matches: 12. The chain's CDR3 is CASSLGLAGVISHEQYF. The CDR3 nucleotides read TGTGCCAGCAGTTTAGGGCTAGCGGGAGTGATTAGCCACGAGCAGTACTTC. Complete variable domain (other parts from reference TRBV28 and TRBJ2-7): DVKVTQSSRYLVKRTGEKVFLECVQDMDHENMFWYRQDPGLGLRLIYFSYDVKMKEKGDIPEGYSVSREKKERFSLILESASTNQTSMYLCASSLGLAGVISHEQYFGPGTRLTVT.

This clonotype was counted only a few times. This chain joins TRBV20-1 and TRBJ1-1, with 7 bases matching TRBD1. This CDR3 comprises 13 residues. CDR1 and CDR2 from the germline V gene are DFQATT and SNEGSKA (reference sequence). Unmatched junction bases numbered 8, after V lost 3 bases and J lost 7 bases. The DNA for the CDR3 is TGCAGTGCTAGGTTACATTCAGGGGGTGAAGCTTTCTTT. Translated: CSARLHSGGEAFF.

In its sample, this clonotype was seen a few times. The chain uses TRBV11-2 and TRBJ2-1, with D tentatively TRBD1 (6 bases). Trimming pared 2 bases from V and 0 bases from J, leaving 14 bases between. The CDR3 spans 17 residues. CDR1 is SGHAT, CDR2 FQNNGV, per germline. The chain's CDR3 is CASSLLGHPSSYNEQFF. CDR3 coding DNA: TGTGCCAGCAGCTTATTGGGACACCCGAGCTCCTACAATGAGCAGTTCTTC.

V gene TRBV20-1 combines with J gene TRBJ2-5; 11 positions agree with TRBD2. The germline gives CDR1 DFQATT, CDR2 SNEGSKA (reference sequence). The CDR3 extends over 13 amino acids. V lost 5 bases, J lost 1 base, and 0 bases stayed unmatched. CDR3 coding DNA: TGCAGTGCTGGGACTAGCGGCCAAGAGACCCAGTACTTC. Translating gives CSAGTSGQETQYF.

CDR3 region: CASSNPGTGNYGYTF. The CDR3 bases are TGTGCCAGCAGTAACCCCGGGACAGGGAACTATGGCTACACCTTC. The chain couples TRBV6-5 to TRBJ1-2, with 9 bases that match TRBD1. The CDR3 loop spans 15 amino acids. The germline V gene encodes CDR1 MNHEY and CDR2 SVGAGI. Trimming took 5 bases from V and 2 from J; bases not matched to a gene: 6.

In regard to this clonotype: The germline gene is not matched at one end of the junction; a read error may be the cause. The chain recombines TRBV2 with TRBJ1-2, with D possibly being TRBD1 (6 bases). The CDR3 has 14 residues. Germline CDR1 reads SNHLY; CDR2 reads FYNNEI. This CDR3 is CASREGGRGYGYTF. The DNA of the CDR3 is TGCGCCAGCAGGGAAGGAGGCAGGGGCTATGGCTACACCTTC.

V gene TRBV5-6 combines with J gene TRBJ1-1; D is perhaps TRBD1 (6 bases). V shed 4 bases and J shed 6 bases, with 19 bases lying between them. CDR3 length: 15 amino acids. Per germline, CDR1 SGHDT and CDR2 YYEEEE. CDR3 amino acids: CASSGGTRGASEAFF. The CDR3 DNA follows: TGTGCCAGCAGCGGGGGAACGAGGGGGGCCTCTGAAGCTTTCTTT.

The chain is built from TRBV9 and TRBJ2-4; TRBD1 matches at 9 bases. Gene TRBJ2-7 matches the end of the DNA better, so the J call may be wrong. This CDR3 region has 16 residues. Germline-derived CDR1 and CDR2 are SGDLS and YYNGEE. This CDR3 reads CASSPRPGQGTYEQYF. In DNA, the CDR3 is TGTGCCAGCAGCCCTCGCCCCGGACAGGGGACTTACGAGCAGTACTTC.

In nucleotides, the CDR3 is TGTGCCACCAGTGAGGCTCCAGGGGCTGGGGCCAACGTCCTGACTTTC. Translated: CATSEAPGAGANVLTF. The chain employs TRBV24-1 and TRBJ2-6; D perhaps matches TRBD1 (6 bases). The ends were cut back, 4 bases at V and 2 bases at J, with 11 bases in the middle. Germline CDR1 is KGHDR and CDR2 is SFDVKD. This CDR3 contains 16 residues.

V and J are TRBV5-1 and TRBJ1-2; D is possibly TRBD1 (5 bases). CDR1 SGHRS and CDR2 YFSETQ come from the germline V gene. Trimming stripped 4 bases from V and 0 bases from J, with 16 bases between. There are 16 residues in the CDR3. The CDR3 protein is CASSRTGTGANYGYTF. The CDR3 nucleotides are TGCGCCAGCAGCAGGACCGGGACGGGGGCTAACTATGGCTACACCTTC.

Concerning this clonotype: This may arise from a read error, as a much more abundant clone is one base away. This chain links TRBV6-5 with TRBJ2-7; D unclear. Germline V lookup: CDR1 MNHEY, CDR2 SVGAGI. CDR3 length: 14 amino acids. Trimming left V 2 bases short and J 4 bases short, with 12 bases between. The CDR3 protein is CASSYVRRPYEQYF. DNA for the CDR3: TGTGCCAGCAGTTACGTGAGACGGCCTTACGAGCAGTACTTC.

V is TRBV2 and J is TRBJ2-1; TRBD1 matches 7 bases. Germline V CDR1 and CDR2: SNHLY, FYNNEI. V was clipped by 1 base and J by 5 bases; unmatched bases: 5. The CDR3 has 15 residues. In DNA form, the CDR3 reads TGTGCCAGCAGTGAAGGGGACAGAGGCCACAATGAGCAGTTCTTC. As protein: CASSEGDRGHNEQFF.

CDR3 residues: CSALSGKLFF. As DNA, the CDR3 is TGCAGTGCCCTTTCGGGAAAACTGTTTTTT. The chain has TRBV20-1 and TRBJ1-4; D gene ambiguous. This CDR3 spans 10 amino acids. The V end was cut by 6 bases, the J end by 10 bases, with 9 bases between. CDR1 DFQATT and CDR2 SNEGSKA come from the germline V gene (reference sequence).

V gene TRBV2 combines with J gene TRBJ1-2; no definite D call. V was trimmed by 3 bases and J by 8 bases, leaving 4 bases between them. The CDR3 runs to 10 residues. CDR1 and CDR2 from the germline V gene are SNHLY and FYNNEI. CDR3 DNA: TGTGCCAGCAGTGATTTCGGCTACACCTTC. Its translation is CASSDFGYTF.

With respect to this clonotype: The junction departs from germline at one end; a sequencing error may be responsible. The V and J genes are TRBV20-1 and TRBJ2-1, with TRBD2 matching over 8 bases. This CDR3 is 14 amino acids long. Germline V gene sequence: CDR1 DFQATT, CDR2 SNEGSKA (reference sequence). As DNA, the CDR3 is TGCAGTTTCACGAGCGGGAGCTCCTACAATGAGCTGTTCTTC. It specifies CSFTSGSSYNELFF.

This chain uses TRBV12-3 or TRBV12-4 with TRBJ2-5, with D maybe TRBD1 (5 bases). The CDR3 is made up of 13 amino acids. Trimming cost V 7 bases and J 2 bases, with 11 bases left between them. The CDR3 sequence: CASKPTEQETQYF. In DNA form, the CDR3 reads TGTGCCAGCAAACCGACAGAGCAAGAGACCCAGTACTTC.

The chain joins TRBV12-3 or TRBV12-4 to TRBJ2-1; no definite D call. Trimming removed 2 bases at V and 4 bases at J, with 12 bases between. The CDR3 has 15 amino acids. CDR3 residues: CASSLLAVTYNEQFF. The DNA of the CDR3 is TGTGCCAGCAGTTTATTGGCGGTTACGTACAATGAGCAGTTCTTC.